The 19 T cell receptor beta chains presented below share a single source sample, sequenced in a study of response to subunit inactivated influenza vaccine. TCRdb re-called the RT-PCR reads with MiXCR, one entry per CDR3 protein. The sample holds approximately 700,000 distinct CDR3 sequences, 14% seen once. The source was PBMCs from blood, collected 14 days before vaccination. These receptors were taken from a man aged 45-60 years who received an inactivated influenza vaccine.

This clonotype was observed a handful of times. CDR3 DNA: TGTGCCAGCAGCCAAGGCTGGGTGGACACTGAAGCTTTCTTT. This codes for CASSQGWVDTEAFF. This sequence joins TRBV3-1 and TRBJ1-1; D is uncertain. CDR3 length: 14 amino acids. The ends were cut back, 1 base at V and 3 bases at J, with 9 bases in the middle. Looked up from germline, CDR1 is LGHDT and CDR2 is YNNKEL (reference sequence).

The V gene is TRBV6-5, the J gene TRBJ2-2; no reliable D call. Germline V lookup: CDR1 MNHEY, CDR2 SVGAGI. The V and J ends lost 0 bases and 7 bases respectively, with 9 bases between them. The CDR3 extends over 14 amino acids. The CDR3 sequence is CASSYSSQSGELFF. The DNA of the CDR3 is TGTGCCAGCAGTTACTCGAGCCAGAGCGGGGAGCTGTTTTTT.

The V and J genes are TRBV27 and TRBJ2-1, with 11 bases aligning to TRBD2. The CDR3 sequence is 16 residues long. Germline CDR1 MNHEY, CDR2 SMNVEV (reference sequence). J was trimmed by 7 bases and V by 3 bases; bases with no gene match: 8. The CDR3 protein is CASSFTLAGGGNEQFF. In DNA, the CDR3 is TGTGCCAGCAGTTTCACATTAGCGGGAGGGGGGAATGAGCAGTTCTTC.

The chain combines TRBV11-1 with TRBJ2-3, with TRBD1 matching over 9 bases. The CDR3 has 17 amino acids. The junction had 14 bases not matched to a gene; V was cut back by 6 bases and J by 4 bases. The germline V gene has CDR1 SGHAT and CDR2 FQDESV (reference sequence). This CDR3 reads CASRPGTGNANADTQYF. In DNA, the CDR3 is TGTGCCAGCAGACCAGGGACAGGGAACGCCAATGCAGATACGCAGTATTTT.

This clonotype was recorded many times. V is TRBV5-1 and J is TRBJ2-3; D remains ambiguous. Trimming took 0 bases from V and 5 from J, leaving 4 bases between them. Germline V gives CDR1 SGHRS, CDR2 YFSETQ. The CDR3 totals 12 residues. CDR3 sequence: CASSLDEDTQYF. In DNA form, the CDR3 reads TGCGCCAGCAGCTTGGACGAAGATACGCAGTATTTT.

V is TRBV14 and J is TRBJ2-3; tentative D call: TRBD2 (5 bases). The CDR3 spans 16 residues. Germline loops: CDR1 SGHDN, CDR2 FVKESK. Trimming took off 4 bases at V and 2 bases at J, with 16 bases between the two ends. The CDR3 sequence is CASSPRETRNTDTQYF. The CDR3 bases are TGTGCCAGCAGCCCAAGGGAGACAAGAAACACAGATACGCAGTATTTT.

Ten or more counts support this clonotype. This chain uses TRBV12-3 or TRBV12-4 with TRBJ2-1, with 8 bases matching TRBD2. Losses at the gene ends were 6 bases for V and 8 bases for J; bases not matched to a gene: 6. This CDR3 contains 13 residues. In DNA, the CDR3 is TGTGCCAGCAGCACCGGGACTAGGCATGAGCAGTTCTTC. Residues: CASSTGTRHEQFF.

Only a few counts were recorded for this clonotype. The chain uses TRBV27 and TRBJ1-1, with 7 nucleotides matching TRBD1. The CDR3 runs 17 residues. V gave up 1 base and J gave up 4 bases; unmatched junction bases: 12. Germline V gene data show CDR1 as MNHEY and CDR2 as SMNVEV (reference sequence). CDR3 nucleotide sequence: TGTGCCAGCAGTTTATATCCCCCCTCAGGGGGGCTCACTGAAGCTTTCTTT. This encodes CASSLYPPSGGLTEAFF.

The chain combines TRBV18 with TRBJ2-1; TRBD2 aligns across 14 bases. V lost 5 bases to trimming and J lost 8 bases; unmatched junction nucleotides: 2. Germline V lookup: CDR1 KGHSH, CDR2 LQKENI. The CDR3 is made up of 14 amino acids. The CDR3 bases are TGTGCCAGCTCATCGACTAGCGGGAGGGATGAGCAGTTCTTC. It specifies CASSSTSGRDEQFF.

This chain links TRBV7-2 with TRBJ2-1, with TRBD2 as a possible D gene (6 bases). With 1 base removed from V and 9 bases from J, the gap between germline ends came to 22 bases. Germline V lookup: CDR1 SGHTA, CDR2 FQGNSA. The CDR3 extends over 17 amino acids. The CDR3 here is CASSLVRGGMSKVEQFF. CDR3 coding DNA: TGTGCCAGCAGCTTAGTTCGCGGCGGGATGTCTAAGGTTGAGCAGTTCTTC. Variable domain in full (rest from reference TRBV7-2 and TRBJ2-1): GAGVSQSPSNKVTEKGKDVELRCDPISGHTALYWYRQSLGQGLEFLIYFQGNSAPDKSGLPSDRFSAERTGGSVSTLTIQRTQQEDSAVYLCASSLVRGGMSKVEQFFGPGTRLTVL.

The sample holds a few counts of this clonotype. V and J are TRBV5-1 and TRBJ1-2; maybe TRBD1 (5 bases). Trimming pared 0 bases from V and 3 bases from J, leaving 12 bases between. Germline V CDR1 and CDR2: SGHRS, YFSETQ. CDR3 length: 15 amino acids. The CDR3 nucleotides are TGCGCCAGCAGCTTGGCGGGGGGAGAGTACTATGGCTACACCTTC. As protein: CASSLAGGEYYGYTF.

In this sample, this clonotype turned up a few times. This chain links TRBV20-1 with TRBJ2-7; 9 nucleotides match TRBD1. Germline lookup yields CDR1 DFQATT and CDR2 SNEGSKA (reference sequence). Trimming cost V 7 bases and J 5 bases; bases outside gene matches: 15. The CDR3 runs to 15 residues. Written as DNA, the CDR3 is TGCAGTGTTTTTCCCAAACCCCGGACAGGGGACGAGCAGTACTTC. Translation gives CSVFPKPRTGDEQYF.

In this sample, this clonotype turned up a few times. The V call is TRBV5-1, the J call TRBJ2-4, with TRBD1 as a possible D gene (5 bases). V was shortened by 2 bases and J by 2 bases, with 14 bases between the two germline ends. The germline CDR1 and CDR2 sequences are SGHRS and YFSETQ. The length of the CDR3 is 16 residues. The CDR3 coding sequence is TGCGCCAGCAGCTTTGATACAGGCCTTTCCAAAAACATTCAGTACTTC. Translated, it gives CASSFDTGLSKNIQYF.

V and J are TRBV29-1 and TRBJ2-7, with 7 bases matching TRBD2. Germline CDR1 SQVTM, CDR2 ANQGSEA. The CDR3 extends over 14 amino acids. With 0 bases clipped from V and 4 bases from J, the junction kept 6 bases outside the gene matches. Here the CDR3 DNA reads TGCAGCGTTGAAGATCGAGCTAGCGGATACGAGCAGTACTTC. Translated: CSVEDRASGYEQYF.

This clonotype was observed a few times. V gene TRBV4-1 combines with J gene TRBJ2-5, with 9 bases lining up with TRBD2. The CDR3 sequence is 18 residues long. Germline trimming cut 0 bases from V and 4 bases from J; bases unmatched to any gene: 12. Germline CDR1 and CDR2: MGHRA and YSYEKL. The CDR3 coding sequence is TGCGCCAGCAGCCAAGATACTGCGGGGGGGCCTAGTGGAGAGACCCAGTACTTC. It encodes CASSQDTAGGPSGETQYF.

The table lists this clonotype with a few counts. The CDR3 region has the DNA TGCAGTGCTAATCTCCCGGGGTACTACAATGAGCAGTTCTTC. The encoded protein is CSANLPGYYNEQFF. This sequence joins TRBV20-1 and TRBJ2-1; TRBD2 is a possible D gene (5 bases). From germline, CDR1 is DFQATT and CDR2 SNEGSKA (reference sequence). The ends were cut back, 4 bases at V and 3 bases at J, with 13 bases in the middle. The CDR3 totals 14 residues.

V and J are TRBV9 and TRBJ1-6; a weak D match, TRBD1 (5 bases). Germline CDR1 reads SGDLS; CDR2 reads YYNGEE. Between the trimmed V and J ends, which lost 4 bases and 7 bases, there was a span of 18 bases. The CDR3 sequence is 16 residues long. CDR3 bases: TGTGCCAGCAGCCCCCGACTGGGGGGATGGAATTCACCCCTCCACTTT. Its protein product is CASSPRLGGWNSPLHF.

This clonotype appeared a few times. The chain is built from TRBV4-3 and TRBJ2-1, with 8 bases matching TRBD1. This CDR3 is 17 amino acids long. Per germline, CDR1 LGHNA and CDR2 YSLEER. With V trimmed by 0 bases and J by 5 bases, 9 bases remained unmatched. The CDR3 region is CASSQDFAGGFNNEQFF. CDR3 nucleotide sequence: TGCGCCAGCAGCCAAGATTTCGCAGGGGGCTTCAACAATGAGCAGTTCTTC.

The rearrangement joins TRBV2 to TRBJ2-3; the D gene is possibly TRBD1 (6 bases). The V end lost 3 bases, the J end lost 14 bases, and 15 bases lay between the germline ends. The CDR3 is 12 amino acids. Looked up from germline, CDR1 is SNHLY and CDR2 is FYNNEI. CDR3 bases: TGTGCCAGCAGTGAGTTGGGGGCCAATCTGTATTTT. Its protein is CASSELGANLYF.